This TCR beta chain was observed in a study of identical twins. Study findings and constraints: Invariant T cells like MAIT and iNKT could partly confound the zero-insertion analyses. Twins showed weaker excess sharing in their beta out-of-frame sequences.

For this clonotype: Its target is not known.

Template switching added a universal primer site; cDNA carried unique molecular identifiers. TCRdb ran MiXCR on the 5' RACE reads and lists one entry per CDR3 protein. Here the sample spans approximately 700,000 distinct CDR3 sequences, roughly 6.2% being singletons. With 5 bases removed from V and 9 bases from J, the gap between germline ends came to 13 bases. The CDR3 runs 12 residues. Sequencing was performed on naive T cells sorted from blood. This clonotype was sampled from a man aged 18 to 29 in good health. V usage is TRBV12-3 or TRBV12-4 and J usage is TRBJ1-2; D not resolved. The CDR3: CASSPQEGSYTF. The CDR3 nucleotides are TGTGCCAGCAGTCCCCAGGAAGGGAGCTACACCTTC.